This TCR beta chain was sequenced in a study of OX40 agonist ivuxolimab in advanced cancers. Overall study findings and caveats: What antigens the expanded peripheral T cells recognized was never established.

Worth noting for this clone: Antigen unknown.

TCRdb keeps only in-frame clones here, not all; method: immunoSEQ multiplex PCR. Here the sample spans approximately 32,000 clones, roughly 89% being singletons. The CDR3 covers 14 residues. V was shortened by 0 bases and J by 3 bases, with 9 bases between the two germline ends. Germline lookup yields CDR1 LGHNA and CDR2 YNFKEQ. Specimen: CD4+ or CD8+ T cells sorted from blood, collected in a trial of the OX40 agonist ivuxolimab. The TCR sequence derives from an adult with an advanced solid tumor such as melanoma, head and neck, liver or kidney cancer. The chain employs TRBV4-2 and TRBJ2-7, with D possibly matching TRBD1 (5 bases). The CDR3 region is CASSQDRTNYEQYF. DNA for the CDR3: TGTGCCAGCAGCCAAGATAGGACAAACTACGAGCAGTACTTC.